These 2 T cell receptor beta chains were all obtained from the same sample, sequenced in a study of OX40 agonist ivuxolimab in advanced cancers. Clones were sequenced by immunoSEQ multiplex PCR, and TCRdb holds only the in-frame ones, with some missing. The data hold about 80,000 clones, with 80% to 95% observed a single time. The sequencing here drew on CD4+ or CD8+ T cells sorted from blood, taken in a trial of the OX40 agonist ivuxolimab. Receptors were obtained from an adult with an advanced solid tumor such as melanoma, head and neck, liver or kidney cancer.

The chain joins TRBV28 to TRBJ2-2; D gene ambiguous. Trimming shortened V by 10 bases and J by 1 base, and 13 bases separated the two germline ends. CDR1 is MDHEN, CDR2 SYDVKM, per germline. The CDR3 contains 14 residues. Here the CDR3 DNA reads TGTGCCACCCAGTTTTCGGGGAACACCGGGGAGCTGTTTTTT. Translated: CATQFSGNTGELFF.

The CDR3 loop is CASSQQDYAPGTSSYEQYF. The CDR3 bases are TGCGCCAGCAGCCAACAAGATTATGCTCCCGGGACTAGCAGCTACGAGCAGTACTTC. The V and J genes are TRBV4-1 and TRBJ2-7; 9 bases match TRBD2. The CDR3 has 19 amino acids. After removal of 2 bases from V and 3 bases from J, the junction contained 17 bases not matched to a gene. Looked up from germline, CDR1 is MGHRA and CDR2 is YSYEKL.